This T cell receptor (beta chain) was recorded in a study of T cell repertoires in cytomegalovirus infection. As for the study in general: Public signatures in TCR beta pointed to CMV infection and matching HLA type. Findings and limits, study-wide: Dominant in the ex vivo response were TCR beta clonotypes restricted by HLA-C and specific for CMV. CMV carriers having the relevant HLA were flagged by cumulative public TCR beta family frequency.

TCRdb reprocessed the reads via MiXCR and lists one record per CDR3 protein. The data show 170,000 or so distinct CDR3 sequences, about 17% seen once. About this clonotype itself: Its specificity is not known.

Per the germline V gene, CDR1 is SGHVS and CDR2 is FQNEAQ. This CDR3 is built from 15 residues. The V end lost 2 bases, the J end lost 0 bases, and 10 bases lay between the germline ends. The source is a human donor in good health (CMV status not recorded). Some clones in this sample may be carry-over from other donors' samples. This rearrangement joins TRBV7-8 to TRBJ1-1; D possibly corresponds to TRBD1 (5 bases). Sequencing was carried out using CD8+ T cells from PBMCs. DNA for the CDR3: TGTGCCAGCAGCTTACGGCGGGACCTGAACACTGAAGCTTTCTTT. It yields the protein CASSLRRDLNTEAFF.